The clone carrying this T cell receptor beta chain was seen at least ten times. What it binds is unknown. The entry originates in a study of T cells in Graves' hyperthyroidism and ophthalmopathy. Study-level results: It was a median roughly six months before onset that the model predicted ophthalmopathy. Appearing also in blood were most of the thyroid clonotypes expanded above 0.001.

The TCR beta CDR3 regions underwent amplification using RNA transcripts as the source. HTBI primers were the set used in a first-round RT-PCR of the TCR CDR3. Via MiXCR, TCRdb re-called the multiplex PCR reads, giving one row per CDR3 protein. The repertoire consists of more than 550,000 distinct CDR3 sequences, with 40% to 55% occurring once and the leading ten covering less than 8.5%. Patients were excluded because of uncontrolled infection, other autoimmune disease, pregnancy or lactation. Sample: peripheral blood or thyroid tissue (not recorded which). This receptor was taken from an adult man with Graves' disease, either hyperthyroidism or ophthalmopathy (not recorded which).

CDR3 nucleotide sequence: TGTGCCACCAGCTCGTCGAGACCAGGCACTGAAGCTTTCTTT. Residues: CATSSSRPGTEAFF. The chain recombines TRBV15 with TRBJ1-1, with D uncertain. CDR1 and CDR2 (germline): LNHNV, YYDKDF (reference sequence). V was trimmed by 5 bases and J by 4 bases, leaving 14 bases between them. This CDR3 is built from 14 residues.